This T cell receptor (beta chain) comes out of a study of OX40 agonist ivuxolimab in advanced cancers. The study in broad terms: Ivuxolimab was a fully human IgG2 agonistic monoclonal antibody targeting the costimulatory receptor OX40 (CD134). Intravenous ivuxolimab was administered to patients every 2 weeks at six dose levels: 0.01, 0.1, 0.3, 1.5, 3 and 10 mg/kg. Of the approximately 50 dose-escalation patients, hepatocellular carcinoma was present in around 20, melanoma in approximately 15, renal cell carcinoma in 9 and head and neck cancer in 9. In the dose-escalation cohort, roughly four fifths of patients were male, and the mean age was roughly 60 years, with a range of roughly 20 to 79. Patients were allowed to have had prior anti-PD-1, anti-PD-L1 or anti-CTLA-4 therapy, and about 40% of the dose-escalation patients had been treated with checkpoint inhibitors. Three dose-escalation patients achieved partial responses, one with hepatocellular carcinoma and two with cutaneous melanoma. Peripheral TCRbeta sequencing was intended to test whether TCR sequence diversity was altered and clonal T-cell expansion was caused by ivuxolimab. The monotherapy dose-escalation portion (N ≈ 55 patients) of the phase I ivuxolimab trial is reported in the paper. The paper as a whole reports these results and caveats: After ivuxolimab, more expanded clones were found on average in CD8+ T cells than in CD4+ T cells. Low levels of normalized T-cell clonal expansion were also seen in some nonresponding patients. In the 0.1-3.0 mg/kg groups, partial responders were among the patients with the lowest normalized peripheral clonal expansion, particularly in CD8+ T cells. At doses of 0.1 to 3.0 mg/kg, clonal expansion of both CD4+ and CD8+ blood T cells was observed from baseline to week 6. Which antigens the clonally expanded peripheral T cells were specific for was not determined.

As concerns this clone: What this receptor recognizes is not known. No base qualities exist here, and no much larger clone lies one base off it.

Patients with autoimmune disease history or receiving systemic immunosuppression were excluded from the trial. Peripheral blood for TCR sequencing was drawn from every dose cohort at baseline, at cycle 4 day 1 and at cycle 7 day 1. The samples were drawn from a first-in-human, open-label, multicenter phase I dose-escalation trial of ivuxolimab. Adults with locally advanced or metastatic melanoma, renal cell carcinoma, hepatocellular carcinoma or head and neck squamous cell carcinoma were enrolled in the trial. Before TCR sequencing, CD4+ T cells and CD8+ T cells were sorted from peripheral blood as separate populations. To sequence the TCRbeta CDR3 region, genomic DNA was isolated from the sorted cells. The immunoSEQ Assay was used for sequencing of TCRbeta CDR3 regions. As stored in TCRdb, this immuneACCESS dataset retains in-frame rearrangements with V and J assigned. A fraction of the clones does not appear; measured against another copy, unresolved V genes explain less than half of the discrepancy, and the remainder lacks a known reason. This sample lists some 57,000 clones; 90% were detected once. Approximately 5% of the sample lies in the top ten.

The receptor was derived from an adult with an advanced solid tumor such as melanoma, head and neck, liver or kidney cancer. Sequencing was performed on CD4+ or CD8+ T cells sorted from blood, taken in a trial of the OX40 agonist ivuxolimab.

The CDR3 region: CASSHTLTAGEAFF. The DNA is as follows: TGTGCCAGCAGCCATACCTTGACCGCAGGGGAAGCTTTCTTT. The V gene is TRBV4-2 and the J gene is TRBJ1-1, with TRBD1 tentatively as D gene (5 bases match). The CDR3, cysteine through phenylalanine, is 14 amino acids long. The retained sequence is limited to the CDR3, 42 bases, with the frame set at the first base. CDR1 and CDR2 (LGHNA, YNFKEQ) derive from the germline V gene. Trimming costs V 3 bases and J 8 bases, and their ends lie 16 bases apart.